These T cell receptor beta chains were read from a single sample in a study of CD8 T cells in Susac syndrome. Each CDR3 protein gets one entry after TCRdb re-called the immunoSEQ multiplex PCR reads with MiXCR. Of 100,000 to 150,000 distinct CDR3 sequences in the sample, 90% to 95% are singletons; the top ten hold 0.2% to 0.25%. Sequencing was done on a sample of CD8+ T cells from PBMCs. These receptors were collected from a human donor with Susac syndrome. Each CDR3 is given with its conserved first and last residue. Each record gives: J gene, clone size, V gene, D gene, CDR3 protein, CDR3 DNA. The D gene is left open where the match is weak. Size tells how often a clone was seen (once, few, many) or the class of an expanded clone, and some rows leave it out.

TRBJ1-2	.	TRBV5-6	.	CASSLAGPDYGYTF	TGTGCCAGCAGCTTGGCAGGTCCGGACTATGGCTACACCTTC
TRBJ2-2	.	TRBV18	.	CASSAGSNTGELFF	TGTGCCAGCTCTGCGGGGAGTAACACCGGGGAGCTGTTTTTT
TRBJ2-7	.	TRBV14	.	CASSQDRSYEQYF	TGTGCCAGCAGCCAAGATCGGTCCTACGAGCAGTACTTC
TRBJ1-1	.	TRBV14	.	CASSQDRGPNTEAFF	TGTGCCAGCAGCCAAGATAGGGGACCGAACACTGAAGCTTTCTTT
TRBJ2-3	.	TRBV7-6	TRBD2	CASSLGLAGEDTQYF	TGTGCCAGCAGCTTGGGACTAGCGGGGGAAGATACGCAGTATTTT
TRBJ2-7	.	TRBV4-1	.	CASSQVLGSKEQYF	TGCGCCAGCAGCCAAGTTTTAGGGTCAAAAGAGCAGTACTTC
TRBJ1-1	.	TRBV20-1	.	CSARDLTGNTEAFF	TGCAGTGCTAGAGACTTAACGGGGAACACTGAAGCTTTCTTT
TRBJ1-2	.	TRBV4-1	TRBD1	CASSQDVPGQGLTNYGYTF	TGCGCCAGCAGCCAAGACGTCCCGGGACAGGGGTTAACTAACTATGGCTACACCTTC
TRBJ2-7	.	TRBV4-3	TRBD1	CASSQGGQGAYEQYF	TGCGCCAGCAGCCAGGGCGGACAGGGGGCCTACGAGCAGTACTTC
TRBJ1-2	.	TRBV9	TRBD1	CASSARTGDFSYTF	TGTGCCAGCAGCGCCAGGACAGGGGATTTTAGCTACACCTTC
TRBJ2-7	.	TRBV29-1	.	CSVELGSGEQYF	TGCAGCGTTGAACTGGGTTCGGGGGAGCAGTACTTC
TRBJ2-6	.	TRBV9	.	CASSVLQNSGANVLTF	TGTGCCAGCAGCGTGCTGCAGAACTCTGGGGCCAACGTCCTGACTTTC
TRBJ2-1	once	TRBV2	.	CASSEDTSSYNEQFF	TGTGCCAGCAGTGAAGATACCAGCTCCTACAATGAGCAGTTCTTC
TRBJ2-5	.	TRBV5-4	.	CASSLYSEETQYF	TGTGCCAGCAGCTTGTATTCAGAAGAGACCCAGTACTTC
TRBJ2-7	.	TRBV20-1	TRBD1	CSARAEGDRDPLEQYF	TGCAGTGCTAGAGCTGAGGGAGACAGGGACCCTTTGGAGCAGTACTTC
TRBJ2-3	.	TRBV4-3	TRBD1	CASSADRADTQYF	TGCGCCAGCAGCGCGGACAGGGCAGATACGCAGTATTTT
TRBJ2-1	.	TRBV6-4	TRBD1	CATSDREYDEQFF	TGTGCCACTTCGGACAGGGAATACGATGAGCAGTTCTTC
TRBJ2-7	.	TRBV4-1	TRBD2	CASSLQTSGNYEQYF	TGCGCCAGCAGCCTCCAGACTAGCGGAAACTACGAGCAGTACTTC
TRBJ1-1	.	TRBV19	.	CASSIGTGRAIEAFF	TGTGCCAGTAGTATAGGAACCGGCAGAGCCATTGAAGCTTTCTTT
TRBJ2-7	.	TRBV2	TRBD2	CATKGLAGTYEQYF	TGTGCCACCAAGGGACTAGCGGGAACCTACGAGCAGTACTTC
TRBJ2-3	.	TRBV4-1	.	CASSQVLSRRVRTDTQYF	TGCGCCAGCAGCCAAGTTCTATCCCGGCGGGTTCGCACAGATACGCAGTATTTT
TRBJ2-1	.	TRBV12-3/TRBV12-4	.	CASSLSRAQPYNEQFF	TGTGCCAGCAGCCTATCCCGGGCCCAACCCTACAATGAGCAGTTCTTC
TRBJ2-2	.	TRBV4-3	TRBD2	CATSDGGRDTGELFF	TGCGCCACTTCCGATGGGGGGAGGGACACCGGGGAGCTGTTTTTT
TRBJ2-7	.	TRBV20-1	.	CSARWADLTYEQYF	TGCAGTGCTAGATGGGCTGACCTAACCTACGAGCAGTACTTC
TRBJ1-2	.	TRBV12-5	.	CASGSIGFHLYGYTF	TGTGCTAGTGGTTCAATCGGGTTTCACCTCTATGGCTACACCTTC
TRBJ1-2	.	TRBV28	.	CASSFGAGDGYTF	TGTGCCAGCAGTTTCGGGGCAGGGGACGGCTACACCTTC